This TCR beta chain is from a study of T cells after yellow fever vaccination. TCRdb ran MiXCR on the 5' RACE reads and lists one entry per CDR3 protein. This sample yields under 600,000 distinct CDR3 sequences, of which about 14% are seen a single time; about 14% belongs to the top ten. The CDR3 runs 14 residues. Trimming took 1 base from V and 6 from J, leaving 13 bases between them. The V gene's germline CDR1 is SGHRS and CDR2 YFSETQ. The chain carries TRBV5-1 and TRBJ1-2; possibly TRBD1 for D (5 bases). The TCR comes from a man aged 25 to 45 who received the YFV17D yellow fever vaccine. The sequencing here drew on PBMCs, taken on the day of the yellow fever booster vaccination. CDR3 region: CASSLIQGENGYTF. For the CDR3, the DNA is TGCGCCAGCAGCTTGATTCAGGGAGAAAATGGCTACACCTTC.